The sequence of this TCR beta chain was determined in a study of spatial heterogeneity in lung cancer. Study-level background: The count of detected beta-chain sequences consistently exceeded that of alpha-chain sequences. As counted in raw reads, each unique TCR and UMI combination appeared more than ten times on average. Study-wide findings and caveats: Coverage of tumor T cells, an estimated figure, was roughly 7.2% for alpha and 13% to 15% for beta chains. Expanded alpha and beta TCR counts within tumors tracked tumor mutation counts.

V was cut by 6 bases and J by 2 bases, with 13 bases left in between. The CDR3 sequence is 14 residues long. MiXCR was run by TCRdb on the 5' RACE reads, yielding one entry per CDR3 protein. The table records 2,000 to 2,500 distinct CDR3 sequences, approximately 35% of them present only once. The time point here: sample taken at primary tumor resection. Samples were obtained from around 73 donors, all untreated early-stage non-small cell lung cancer patients. Points on this clonotype: The antigen is not known.

Sequencing used lung tumor tissue, obtained at surgery. The TCR comes from a male donor with early-stage non-small cell lung cancer. The gene calls are TRBV12-3 or TRBV12-4 and TRBJ2-5; D is possibly TRBD1 or TRBD2 (5 bases each). The CDR3 nucleotides are TGTGCCAGCAGGGGAGACAGACGGCAAGAGACCCAGTACTTC. Its protein is CASRGDRRQETQYF.